This T cell receptor beta chain appears in the sequencing data of a study of CD8 T cells in Susac syndrome. CDR3 length: 12 residues. Germline values: CDR1 SQVTM, CDR2 ANQGSEA. Trimming pared 4 bases from V and 5 bases from J, leaving 11 bases between. About 0.5 to 1 ug RNA was reverse transcribed with random hexamers. TCRdb re-called the immunoSEQ multiplex PCR reads with MiXCR, one entry per CDR3 protein. The sample lists about 150,000 distinct CDR3 sequences, 90% to 95% occurring once. This receptor was obtained from a human donor with multiple sclerosis. The sequencing input was CD8+ T cells from PBMCs. The V gene is TRBV29-1, the J gene TRBJ1-1; D is unresolved. The CDR3, as DNA: TGCAGCGTTGCGGCGGGCGAGACTGAAGCTTTCTTT. This translates into CSVAAGETEAFF.